The rows below give T cell receptor beta chains drawn from one sample of a study of a mutant IDH1 vaccine in newly diagnosed glioma. Some clones are missing from TCRdb's copy, which holds only in-frame ones; the method was immunoSEQ multiplex PCR. The sample lists about 67,000 clones; approximately 80% were seen once. These receptors lack a known antigen. The material was PBMCs, obtained from a glioma patient whose treatment included an IDH1 peptide vaccine. These receptors all stem from a man aged 18 to 29 with glioma. CDR3s include the opening cysteine and the closing phenylalanine or tryptophan. A D gene is named only where the DNA matches it firmly. Expanded clones are given a class, and other clones once, few, many or no size at all.

clone_size j_call d_call v_call cdr3_aa cdr3_nt
once TRBJ2-7 TRBD1 TRBV10-3 CAISDSGTGDVEQYF TGTGCCATCAGTGACTCCGGGACAGGGGATGTCGAGCAGTACTTC
once TRBJ2-3 TRBD1 TRBV5-1 CASSPTGGYTDTQYF TGCGCCAGCAGCCCGACAGGGGGATACACAGATACGCAGTATTTT
- TRBJ1-5 - TRBV7-2 CASSFIEDGYNQPQHF TGTGCCAGCAGCTTTATTGAAGACGGATACAATCAGCCCCAGCATTTT
- TRBJ2-5 - TRBV5-1 CASTPLVGLETQYF TGCGCCAGCACCCCACTGGTTGGGTTGGAGACCCAGTACTTC
- TRBJ2-7 - TRBV6-5 CASSRDVPRSYEQYF TGTGCCAGCAGCCGGGACGTACCCAGGTCCTACGAGCAGTACTTC
- TRBJ2-3 TRBD2 TRBV14 CASSQRRASGRVTDTQYF TGTGCCAGCAGCCAAAGAAGGGCTAGCGGGAGGGTCACAGATACGCAGTATTTT
- TRBJ1-3 - TRBV7-2 CASSLVGVGSGNTIYF TGTGCCAGCAGCTTAGTTGGGGTCGGGTCGGGAAACACCATATATTTT
few TRBJ2-7 TRBD2 TRBV29-1 CSVGGGEGYEQYF TGCAGCGTTGGCGGTGGGGAGGGCTACGAGCAGTACTTC
- TRBJ2-7 TRBD2 TRBV15 CATSRDPPTSGGWEQYF TGTGCCACCAGCAGAGACCCCCCAACTAGCGGGGGGTGGGAGCAGTACTTC
- TRBJ1-3 - TRBV7-2 CASTQKVFSGNTIYF TGTGCCAGCACCCAAAAAGTATTCTCTGGAAACACCATATATTTT
- TRBJ1-5 TRBD1 TRBV19 CASKGTGNQPQHF TGTGCCAGTAAAGGGACAGGCAATCAGCCCCAGCATTTT
- TRBJ2-1 - TRBV5-1 CATGRNYNEQFF TGCGCCACCGGACGGAACTACAATGAGCAGTTCTTC
few TRBJ1-2 - TRBV18 CASSLAQEGKYGYTF TGTGCCAGCTCACTTGCTCAGGAAGGGAAATATGGCTACACCTTC
- TRBJ1-5 - TRBV7-8 CASSLGGGWQPQHF TGTGCCAGCAGCTTAGGGGGGGGGTGGCAGCCCCAGCATTTT
- TRBJ1-3 - TRBV4-2 CASSLEQALSGNTIYF TGTGCCAGCAGCCTTGAACAGGCGCTCTCTGGAAACACCATATATTTT
few TRBJ1-1 - TRBV19 CASSIGGNTEAFF TGTGCCAGTAGTATCGGGGGGAACACTGAAGCTTTCTTT
- TRBJ1-2 TRBD1 TRBV25-1 CASSEVTGVPPIGYTF TGTGCCAGCAGTGAAGTAACAGGGGTCCCTCCTATAGGCTACACCTTC
- TRBJ2-5 - TRBV5-1 CASYRGGGEQETQYF TGCGCCAGCTACAGGGGAGGGGGGGAACAAGAGACCCAGTACTTC
- TRBJ1-2 TRBD1 TRBV7-2 CASSLEQGANYGYTF TGTGCCAGCAGCTTAGAACAGGGGGCTAACTATGGCTACACCTTC
- TRBJ1-1 TRBD1 TRBV9 CASSVSQGGVGEAFF TGTGCCAGCAGCGTGTCTCAGGGGGGGGTCGGAGAAGCTTTCTTT
- TRBJ1-5 - TRBV6-6 CASSPQGVSNQPQHF TGTGCCAGCAGTCCACAGGGTGTTAGCAATCAGCCCCAGCATTTT
- TRBJ1-6 - TRBV6-4 CASSDSRTSPLHF TGTGCCAGCAGTGACTCCCGGACCTCACCCCTCCACTTT
- TRBJ1-1 - TRBV9 CASRPRIANTEAFF TGTGCCAGCAGACCTCGGATTGCGAACACTGAAGCTTTCTTT
- TRBJ2-5 TRBD2 TRBV28 CASSFDYGLEGETQYF TGTGCCAGCAGCTTTGATTACGGACTAGAGGGAGAGACCCAGTACTTC
- TRBJ2-2 - TRBV15 CATSQGSDTGELFF TGTGCCACCTCCCAGGGGAGTGACACCGGGGAGCTGTTTTTT
- TRBJ2-2 TRBD2 TRBV19 CASIGASGGTGELFF TGTGCCAGTATCGGGGCTAGCGGGGGGACCGGGGAGCTGTTTTTT
- TRBJ2-7 TRBD2 TRBV7-6 CASSLGLAGPYEQYF TGTGCCAGCAGCTTAGGACTAGCGGGGCCTTACGAGCAGTACTTC
- TRBJ1-2 TRBD1 TRBV6-5 CASSRQGGHGYTF TGTGCCAGCAGCCGACAGGGGGGGCATGGCTACACCTTC
- TRBJ2-2 - TRBV28 CASSQLDNKYTGELFF TGTGCCAGCAGTCAGTTGGATAACAAATACACCGGGGAGCTGTTTTTT
few TRBJ1-5 - TRBV15 CATSWSIEMPQHF TGTGCCACCAGCTGGAGTATTGAGATGCCCCAGCATTTT
- TRBJ1-3 - TRBV21-1 CASSKGGRDSGNTIYF TGTGCCAGCAGCAAAGGCGGACGCGACTCTGGAAACACCATATATTTT
- TRBJ1-2 - TRBV5-5 CASSFLDRITNYGYTF TGTGCCAGCAGCTTCCTAGACAGGATAACTAACTATGGCTACACCTTC
- TRBJ2-5 - TRBV5-1 CASRRPEGSQETQYF TGCGCCAGCAGGCGACCGGAGGGGAGCCAAGAGACCCAGTACTTC
- TRBJ2-2 - TRBV5-6 CASSLTGPGELFF TGTGCCAGCAGCTTGACAGGGCCCGGGGAGCTGTTTTTT
few TRBJ1-1 - TRBV4-3 CASSSQADTSEAFF TGCGCCAGCAGCTCTCAGGCGGATACTTCTGAAGCTTTCTTT
- TRBJ1-1 - TRBV27 CASRDNSHTEAFF TGTGCCAGCAGGGACAATTCCCACACTGAAGCTTTCTTT
- TRBJ1-5 - TRBV2 CASSSQNSNQPQHF TGTGCCAGCAGTAGTCAGAATAGCAATCAGCCCCAGCATTTT
once TRBJ2-7 TRBD1 TRBV19 CASTWGTGDYEQYF TGTGCCAGTACGTGGGGGACAGGAGACTACGAGCAGTACTTC
- TRBJ1-1 - TRBV5-6 CASSLYGERGNTEAFF TGTGCCAGCAGCTTGTACGGGGAAAGGGGGAACACTGAAGCTTTCTTT
- TRBJ2-7 - TRBV5-8 CASSLGDGAYEQYF TGTGCCAGCAGCTTGGGGGACGGTGCCTACGAGCAGTACTTC
- TRBJ1-6 - TRBV5-1 CASSLNRRQGSNSPLHF TGCGCCAGCAGCTTGAATCGGCGGCAGGGAAGCAATTCACCCCTCCACTTT
- TRBJ2-5 TRBD1 TRBV28 CASSFPGTGETQYF TGTGCCAGCAGTTTCCCAGGGACAGGAGAGACCCAGTACTTC
- TRBJ1-4 TRBD1 TRBV5-1 CASSGTGTGYGKLFF TGCGCCAGCAGCGGCACCGGGACAGGATACGGAAAACTGTTTTTT
- TRBJ2-5 - TRBV15 CATSRAAGPQETQYF TGTGCCACCAGCAGAGCGGCAGGTCCTCAAGAGACCCAGTACTTC
- TRBJ2-7 - TRBV6-6 CASGGAGPYEQYF TGTGCCAGCGGGGGGGCGGGTCCCTACGAGCAGTACTTC
- TRBJ2-7 TRBD1 TRBV7-9 CASSSGTGGSEQYF TGTGCCAGCAGCTCCGGGACAGGGGGTAGCGAGCAGTACTTC
- TRBJ2-3 - TRBV6-5 CASSLGSGTDTQYF TGTGCCAGCAGTCTAGGATCCGGCACAGATACGCAGTATTTT